Below, 4 T cell receptor beta chains from the same sample are listed, as sequenced in a study of metastatic and nonmetastatic thyroid tumors. Using MiXCR, TCRdb re-called clones from the PCR reads. This table has some 17,000 clones, approximately 20% appearing once. No patient received treatment before thyroid surgery. The sequenced sample consisted of adjacent normal tissue. These receptors originate from a female donor with papillary thyroid cancer or a benign thyroid nodule (not recorded which). Some clones in this sample may be carry-over from other donors' samples.

This clone was seen once. This chain joins TRBV11-1 and TRBJ2-3; weak D call: TRBD2 (6 bases). The CDR3 consists of 14 residues. Germline V gene data show CDR1 as SGHAT and CDR2 as FQDESV (reference sequence). Trimming removed 4 bases from V and 3 bases from J, with 11 bases in between. As DNA, the CDR3 is TGTGCCAGCAGCTCCGCCCTAGCGACAGATACGCAGTATTTT. Translated: CASSSALATDTQYF.

With respect to this clone: It may be a read error: a sequence one base away is much more abundant. The chain's CDR3 is CASSLGRTSTYEQYF. The CDR3 DNA is TGTGCCAGCAGCTTGGGTCGGACGTCGACCTACGAGCAGTACTTC. The V gene is TRBV5-6, the J gene TRBJ2-7; D unclear. V was trimmed by 0 bases and J by 2 bases, leaving 12 bases between them. CDR1 is SGHDT, CDR2 YYEEEE, per germline. This CDR3 has 15 residues.

The table lists this clone with a few counts. The V and J genes are TRBV10-1 and TRBJ2-1, with TRBD2 matching 8 bases. The germline CDR1 and CDR2 sequences are WNHNN and SYGVQD (reference sequence). The CDR3 spans 14 residues. Trimming cost V 4 bases and J 2 bases; bases outside gene matches: 1. CDR3 in DNA: TGCGCCAGCAGTGCCGGGAGGGCCTACAATGAGCAGTTCTTC. Translating it yields CASSAGRAYNEQFF.

The chain couples TRBV10-2 to TRBJ2-5; the D gene is possibly TRBD2 (5 bases). V lost 3 bases to trimming and J lost 2 bases, with 22 bases between them. This CDR3 has 18 residues. Germline CDR1 reads WSHSY; CDR2 reads SAAADI. The DNA for the CDR3 is TGCGCCAGCAGTGACCCGGGTTTACGTGCGGGCGGACAAGAGACCCAGTACTTC. This sequence encodes CASSDPGLRAGGQETQYF.